The 21 T cell receptor beta chains below were found in one sample sequenced in a study of read filtering for tumor transcriptome and immune sequencing. Molecular barcoded adaptors covering alpha/delta and beta/gamma chains were used on approximately 440 ng RNA. In TCRdb, the reads were re-called with MiXCR into one record per CDR3 protein. The table has around 38,000 distinct CDR3 sequences, about 13% seen once. Sequencing was carried out using a population of CD138-negative cells sorted from bone marrow. Receptors were obtained from a donor over 35 with multiple myeloma.

This clonotype was counted a few times. V is TRBV7-2 and J is TRBJ2-1; 12 positions agree with TRBD2. The CDR3 runs 16 residues. CDR1 is SGHTA and CDR2 is FQGNSA in the germline V gene. J lost 0 bases, V lost 6 bases, and 3 bases had no gene match. In DNA form, the CDR3 reads TGTGCCAGCAGGCCGACTAGCGGGAGCTCCTACAATGAGCAGTTCTTC. The encoded protein is CASRPTSGSSYNEQFF.

The chain uses TRBV27 and TRBJ2-7; D ambiguous. Germline V gene sequence: CDR1 MNHEY, CDR2 SMNVEV (reference sequence). The V gene lost 6 bases and the J gene lost 1 base, with 10 bases spanning the gap. There are 13 residues in the CDR3. The chain's CDR3 is CASRSVGSYEQYF. CDR3 coding DNA: TGTGCCAGCAGATCGGTGGGTTCCTACGAGCAGTACTTC.

The sample holds many counts of this clonotype. This sequence joins TRBV12-3 or TRBV12-4 and TRBJ1-6; D gene unclear. The CDR3 is made up of 14 amino acids. V lost 5 bases and J lost 7, with 12 bases in between. As DNA, the CDR3 is TGTGCCAGCAGTCCGTGGACTGGGAATTCACCCCTCCACTTT. Protein: CASSPWTGNSPLHF.

This clonotype has a count of ten or more. Germline is not matched at one junction end, which may reflect a read error. This chain uses TRBV30 with TRBJ2-7, with D possibly TRBD1 on 6 matching bases. The length of the CDR3 is 11 residues. Germline V gives CDR1 GTSNPN, CDR2 SVGIG (reference sequence). The CDR3 region is CAWSAAGTRFF. The CDR3 DNA reads as TGTGCCTGGAGTGCCGCCGGGACAAGGTTCTTC.

At least ten counts were recorded for this clonotype. The chain joins TRBV27 to TRBJ1-6; unclear D gene. The CDR3 is 12 amino acids. Trimming stripped 2 bases from V and 6 bases from J, with 2 bases between. In germline, CDR1 is MNHEY, CDR2 SMNVEV (reference sequence). In DNA, the CDR3 is TGTGCCAGCAGTTTACTTAATTCACCCCTCCACTTT. Translated, it gives CASSLLNSPLHF.

The sample holds many counts of this clonotype. This sequence joins TRBV14 and TRBJ2-1; D call uncertain. Trimming cost V 4 bases and J 0 bases, with 7 bases left between them. Germline CDR1 is SGHDN and CDR2 is FVKESK. The CDR3 is 14 residues long. The CDR3 DNA is TGTGCCAGCAGCCCCTTGAGCTCCTACAATGAGCAGTTCTTC. Translation gives CASSPLSSYNEQFF. The variable domain in full, with the rest retrieved from reference TRBV14 and TRBJ2-1, is EAGVTQFPSHSVIEKGQTVTLRCDPISGHDNLYWYRRVMGKEIKFLLHFVKESKQDESGMPNNRFLAERTGGTYSTLKVQPAELEDSGVYFCASSPLSSYNEQFFGPGTRLTVL.

A remark on this clonotype: This may be a read error, as it is one base from a much larger clone. V is TRBV11-1 and J is TRBJ2-6; D call uncertain. Germline loops: CDR1 SGHAT, CDR2 FQDESV (reference sequence). CDR3 size: 15 residues. CDR3 bases: TGTACCAGCAGCCCCTACGGCCCGGGGGCCAACGTCCTGACTTTC. This translates into CTSSPYGPGANVLTF.

In this sample, this clonotype turned up many times. The V gene is TRBV7-2, the J gene TRBJ2-6; the match to TRBD2 covers 8 bases. CDR1 and CDR2 (germline): SGHTA, FQGNSA. V was clipped by 5 bases and J by 0 bases; unmatched bases: 6. This CDR3 has 17 residues. The CDR3 DNA is TGTGCCAGCAGCCCCCGGGGGGGGCTCTCTGGGGCCAACGTCCTGACTTTC. Its translation is CASSPRGGLSGANVLTF.

This clonotype was recorded many times. The chain links TRBV3-1 to TRBJ2-7; no clear D. CDR1 is LGHDT and CDR2 is YNNKEL in the germline V gene (reference sequence). Trimming pared 4 bases from V and 6 bases from J, leaving 13 bases between. The CDR3 has 13 residues. CDR3 sequence: CASSPDGAGEQYF. CDR3 nucleotide sequence: TGTGCCAGCAGCCCGGACGGAGCCGGCGAGCAGTACTTC.

This clonotype was detected many times. The chain combines TRBV6-2 or TRBV6-3 with TRBJ2-1; TRBD2 aligns across 12 bases. Trimming took 6 bases from V and 0 from J; bases not matched to a gene: 9. The CDR3 covers 18 residues. CDR1 and CDR2 from the germline V gene are MNHEY and SVGEGT. The CDR3 nucleotides are TGTGCCAGCAGACCACGGACTAGCGGGGCTCGCTCCTACAATGAGCAGTTCTTC. Translation: CASRPRTSGARSYNEQFF.

This clonotype was found many times. The chain recombines TRBV12-5 with TRBJ2-5; possibly TRBD2 for D (6 bases). CDR1 and CDR2 from the germline V gene are LGHNT and FRNRAP. The ends were cut back, 0 bases at V and 0 bases at J, with 8 bases in the middle. CDR3 length: 15 residues. The CDR3, as DNA: TGTGCTAGTGGTTTGGTTGCGGGATACCAAGAGACCCAGTACTTC. This sequence encodes CASGLVAGYQETQYF.

This clonotype is medium-sized. The chain carries TRBV10-2 and TRBJ2-1; TRBD2 agrees at 9 bases. The trim removed 7 bases at V and 7 bases at J, leaving 11 bases unmatched. Germline assignment: CDR1 WSHSY and CDR2 SAAADI. This CDR3 region has 15 residues. The CDR3, as DNA: TGCGCCAGCAAGGGCGGGAGGGGATATAGGAATGAGCAGTTCTTC. Its translation is CASKGGRGYRNEQFF.

Worth noting for this clonotype: A clone one base away is much larger, so this may be a read error. The chain combines TRBV7-3 with TRBJ2-1, with D possibly TRBD2 on 6 matching bases. This CDR3 comprises 16 residues. Germline V lookup: CDR1 SGHTA, CDR2 FQGTGA. The V gene lost 8 bases and the J gene lost 0 bases, with 17 bases spanning the gap. The CDR3 loop is CASRPSGPSSYNEQFF. Written as DNA, the CDR3 is TGTGCCAGCCGCCCAAGCGGGCCGAGCTCCTACAATGAGCAGTTCTTC.

This clonotype has only a few counts. The chain links TRBV4-3 to TRBJ2-4, with 10 bases fitting TRBD2. Germline CDR1 reads LGHNA; CDR2 reads YSLEER. After removal of 0 bases from V and 2 bases from J, the junction contained 4 bases not matched to a gene. The CDR3 has 17 amino acids. The CDR3 bases are TGCGCCAGCAGCCAAGAAAGAGCGGGAGGGCCCAAAAACATTCAGTACTTC. Translated, it gives CASSQERAGGPKNIQYF.

The rearrangement uses TRBV20-1 and TRBJ2-7; 12 bases agree with TRBD2. J lost 3 bases, V lost 4 bases, and 7 bases had no gene match. This CDR3 comprises 15 residues. Per the germline V gene, CDR1 is DFQATT and CDR2 is SNEGSKA (reference sequence). The CDR3 region has the DNA TGCAGTGCTACCCTAGCGGGGGGGGGATACTACGAGCAGTACTTC. Protein sequence: CSATLAGGGYYEQYF.

This clonotype was counted at least ten times. The rearrangement uses TRBV2 and TRBJ2-3, with D possibly being TRBD1 (5 bases). Deletions cut 7 bases from V and 3 bases from J, with 11 bases between. CDR3 length equals 13 residues. Germline V gives CDR1 SNHLY, CDR2 FYNNEI. The CDR3 DNA follows: TGTGCCAGCAAAAAGACAGAGACAGATACGCAGTATTTT. As protein: CASKKTETDTQYF.

This clonotype occurred many times. A junction boundary mismatches the germline segment, possibly from a read error. The chain joins TRBV20-1 to TRBJ2-6; TRBD2 matches 8 bases. Germline lookup yields CDR1 DFQATT and CDR2 SNEGSKA (reference sequence). There are 14 residues in the CDR3. CDR3 nucleotides: TGCAGTGCTAGTCGCCCCGGGGGGGTCAACGTCCTGACTTTC. Its protein is CSASRPGGVNVLTF.

Concerning this clonotype: This could be a read error, since a much larger clone is one nucleotide away. The CDR3 end shows no conserved phenylalanine or tryptophan, and so a read error is likely. This chain joins TRBV12-3 or TRBV12-4 and TRBJ2-5; D is unclear. This CDR3 region has 18 residues. Trimming stripped 0 bases from V and 1 base from J, with 18 bases between. This chain's CDR3 is CASSLARFGPRSQETQYL. CDR3 sequence (DNA): TGTGCCAGCAGTTTAGCGCGATTTGGACCCCGGAGCCAAGAGACCCAGTACCTC.

This clonotype was observed at least ten times. The chain carries TRBV20-1 and TRBJ2-5, with no clear D. The CDR3 runs 13 residues. V dropped 2 bases and J dropped 0 bases, with 7 bases sitting between them. Germline-derived CDR1 and CDR2 are DFQATT and SNEGSKA (reference sequence). CDR3 nucleotide sequence: TGCAGTGCTAGATACCGGAACCAAGAGACCCAGTACTTC. Amino acids: CSARYRNQETQYF.

Only a few counts were recorded for this clonotype. The V call is TRBV19, the J call TRBJ2-2; 8 bases are shared with TRBD1. Germline trimming cut 5 bases from V and 2 bases from J; bases unmatched to any gene: 13. The CDR3 extends over 18 amino acids. Germline-derived CDR1 and CDR2 are LNHDA and SQIVND (reference sequence). The CDR3 loop is CASSAPGQATFNTGELFF. As DNA, the CDR3 is TGTGCCAGTAGTGCACCGGGACAGGCAACTTTTAACACCGGGGAGCTGTTTTTT.

This clonotype was observed at least ten times. The chain links TRBV29-1 to TRBJ2-1; 7 bases are shared with TRBD2. J lost 6 bases, V lost 4 bases, and 6 bases had no gene match. The CDR3 runs 13 residues. CDR1 is SQVTM and CDR2 is ANQGSEA in the germline V gene. The CDR3 spells CSVGLAVGNEQFF. CDR3 nucleotide sequence: TGCAGCGTTGGACTAGCCGTGGGCAATGAGCAGTTCTTC.